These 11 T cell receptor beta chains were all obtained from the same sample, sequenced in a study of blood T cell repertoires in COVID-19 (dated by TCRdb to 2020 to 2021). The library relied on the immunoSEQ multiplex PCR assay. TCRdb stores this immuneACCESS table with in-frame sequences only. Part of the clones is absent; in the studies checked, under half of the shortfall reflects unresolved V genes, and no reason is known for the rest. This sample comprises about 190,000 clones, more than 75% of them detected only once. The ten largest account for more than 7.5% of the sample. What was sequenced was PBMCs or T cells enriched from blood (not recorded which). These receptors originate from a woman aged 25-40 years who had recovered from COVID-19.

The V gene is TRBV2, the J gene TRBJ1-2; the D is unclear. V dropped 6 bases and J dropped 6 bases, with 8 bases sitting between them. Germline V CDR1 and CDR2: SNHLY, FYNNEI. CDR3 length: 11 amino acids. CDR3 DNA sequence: TGTGCCAGCAGGGAGGGCAATGGCTACACCTTC. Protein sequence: CASREGNGYTF.

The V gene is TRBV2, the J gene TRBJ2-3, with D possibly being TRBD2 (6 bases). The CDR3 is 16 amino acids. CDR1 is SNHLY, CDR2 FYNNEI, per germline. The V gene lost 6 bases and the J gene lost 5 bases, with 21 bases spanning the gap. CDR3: CASSDPGLSGRDTQYF. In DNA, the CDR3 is TGTGCCAGCAGCGACCCGGGACTTTCGGGTAGAGATACGCAGTATTTT. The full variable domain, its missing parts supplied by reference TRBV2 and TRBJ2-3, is EPEVTQTPSHQVTQMGQEVILRCVPISNHLYFYWYRQILGQKVEFLVSFYNNEISEKSEIFDDQFSVERPDGSNFTLKIRSTKLEDSAMYFCASSDPGLSGRDTQYFGPGTRLTVL.

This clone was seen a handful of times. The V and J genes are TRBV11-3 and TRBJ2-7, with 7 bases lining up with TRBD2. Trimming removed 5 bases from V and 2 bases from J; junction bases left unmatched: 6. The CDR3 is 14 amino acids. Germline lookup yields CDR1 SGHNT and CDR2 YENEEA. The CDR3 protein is CASSVAGEAYEQYF. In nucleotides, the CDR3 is TGTGCCAGCAGCGTCGCGGGGGAGGCCTACGAGCAGTACTTC.

CDR3 nucleotides: TGTGCCGGCAAGGACGGACAGGGCGGGAATTCACCCCTCCACTTT. This codes for CAGKDGQGGNSPLHF. The chain couples TRBV18 to TRBJ1-6, with 8 bases matching TRBD1. The V segment lost 11 bases and the J segment 7 bases; nucleotides outside the gene matches: 13. Germline CDR1 reads KGHSH; CDR2 reads LQKENI. This CDR3 is 15 amino acids long.

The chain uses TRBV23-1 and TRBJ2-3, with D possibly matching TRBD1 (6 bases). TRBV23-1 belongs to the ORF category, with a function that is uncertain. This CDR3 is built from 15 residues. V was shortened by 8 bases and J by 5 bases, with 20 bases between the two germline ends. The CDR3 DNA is TGCGCCAGCTTAGGGACCGACAGGTTGAGAGATACGCAGTATTTT. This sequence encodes CASLGTDRLRDTQYF.

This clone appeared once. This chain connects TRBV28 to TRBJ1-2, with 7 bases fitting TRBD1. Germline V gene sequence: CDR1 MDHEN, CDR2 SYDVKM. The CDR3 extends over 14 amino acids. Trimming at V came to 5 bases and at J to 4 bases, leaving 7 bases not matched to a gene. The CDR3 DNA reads TGTGCCAGCAGTCCAGGACAGGCCGCCTATGGCTACACCTTC. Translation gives CASSPGQAAYGYTF.

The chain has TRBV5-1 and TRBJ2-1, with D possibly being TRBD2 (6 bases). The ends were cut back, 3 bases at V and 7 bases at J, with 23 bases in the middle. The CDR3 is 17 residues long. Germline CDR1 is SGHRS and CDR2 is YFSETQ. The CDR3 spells CASSSPLTGEIRNEQFF. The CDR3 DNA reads TGCGCCAGCAGCTCCCCGTTAACGGGAGAAATTAGGAATGAGCAGTTCTTC.

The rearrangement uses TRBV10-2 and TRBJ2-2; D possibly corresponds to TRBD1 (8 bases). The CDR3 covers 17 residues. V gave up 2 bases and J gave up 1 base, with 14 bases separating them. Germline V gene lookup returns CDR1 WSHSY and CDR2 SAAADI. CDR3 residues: CASSEGEGTGNTGELFF. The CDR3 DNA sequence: TGCGCCAGCAGTGAGGGGGAGGGGACAGGGAACACCGGGGAGCTGTTTTTT.

This CDR3 reads CASSSFSYNEQFF. The CDR3 DNA reads TGTGCCAGCAGTTCCTTCTCCTACAATGAGCAGTTCTTC. This sequence joins TRBV6-2 or TRBV6-3 and TRBJ2-1; D is unclear. There are 13 residues in the CDR3. The germline V gene has CDR1 MNHEY and CDR2 SVGEGT. V was clipped by 4 bases and J by 0 bases, with 4 bases between them.

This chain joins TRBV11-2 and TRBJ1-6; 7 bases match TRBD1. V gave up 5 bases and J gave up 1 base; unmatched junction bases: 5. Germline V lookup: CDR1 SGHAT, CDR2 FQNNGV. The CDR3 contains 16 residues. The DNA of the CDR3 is TGTGCCAGCAGCGGAGAGACAGGGTCCTATAATTCACCCCTCCACTTT. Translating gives CASSGETGSYNSPLHF.

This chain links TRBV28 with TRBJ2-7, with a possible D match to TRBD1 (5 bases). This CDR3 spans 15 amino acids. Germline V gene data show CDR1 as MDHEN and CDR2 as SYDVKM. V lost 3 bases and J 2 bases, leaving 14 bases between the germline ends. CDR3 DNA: TGTGCCAGCAGTTTCGCGACAGTGAGTCCCTACGAGCAGTACTTC. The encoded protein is CASSFATVSPYEQYF.